This T cell receptor beta chain was identified in a study of Ad26.COV2.S vaccination and SARS-CoV-2 variants. Trimming shortened V by 5 bases and J by 5 bases, and 21 bases separated the two germline ends. The germline V gene encodes CDR1 MDHEN and CDR2 SYDVKM. There are 17 residues in the CDR3. Treatment meaning: around 19 received Ad26.COV2.S at low or high dose, single or two shots; roughly five received placebo; per-sample allocation not given. The samples were gathered on day 63 after the first injection of vaccine or placebo. The data were produced by immunoSEQ multiplex PCR, yet TCRdb's version contains in-frame clones alone and is incomplete. The profile shows a few hundred thousand clones, less than 95% of them singletons.

This receptor was obtained from a person between 18 and 59 years old who received the Ad26.COV2.S COVID-19 vaccine or a placebo. The chain is built from TRBV28 and TRBJ2-2, with TRBD2 as a possible D gene (6 bases). The sample was peripheral blood, taken in a trial of Ad26.COV2.S vaccine versus placebo. The CDR3 nucleotides read TGTGCCAGCAGTCCCCCTAGCTGGAGGGCCGAAACCGGGGAGCTGTTTTTT. Translating it yields CASSPPSWRAETGELFF.